This TCR beta chain stems from a study of shared clonotypes between healthy human individuals. With regard to this clone: Other DNA sequences in this sample translate to the same CDR3.

From germline, CDR1 is GTSNPN and CDR2 SVGIG (reference sequence). The junction had 5 bases not matched to a gene; V was cut back by 3 bases and J by 5 bases. The CDR3 sequence is 14 residues long. Some clones are missing from TCRdb's copy, which holds only in-frame ones; the method was immunoSEQ multiplex PCR. The sample lists around 1 million clones, about three quarters occurring once. This TCR was recovered from a man aged 18 to 29 in good health. This rearrangement joins TRBV30 to TRBJ1-4; 8 bases agree with TRBD1. The sequenced sample consisted of memory CD4+ T cells sorted from blood. Subset denoted: CD45RA-negative fraction. The CDR3 protein is CAWSPGGANEKLFF. CDR3 DNA sequence: TGTGCCTGGAGCCCAGGGGGCGCGAATGAAAAACTGTTTTTT.